This T cell receptor beta chain was found in a study of blood T cell repertoires in COVID-19. In the original workflow: Amplified reference gene primers provided the basis for estimating nucleated cell counts. Data came from immunoSEQ multiplex PCR; TCRdb stores just in-frame clones and leaves some out. V and J calls and clone size are as listed in that table; D and trimming were resolved from the DNA. This table holds 250,000 or so clones, almost 90% found once. Germline V CDR1 and CDR2: SQVTM, ANQGSEA. The CDR3 is 15 residues long. V was pared by 6 bases and J by 9 bases, with 13 bases of the junction left unmatched.

V is TRBV29-1 and J is TRBJ1-5; 11 nucleotides line up with TRBD1. Sequencing used peripheral blood. This sequence originates from a woman aged 55-69 years with acute or convalescent COVID-19. CDR3 DNA: TGCAGCGTGAAGTCTATGGGACAGGGGGTCACGCCCCAGCATTTT. Its protein is CSVKSMGQGVTPQHF.